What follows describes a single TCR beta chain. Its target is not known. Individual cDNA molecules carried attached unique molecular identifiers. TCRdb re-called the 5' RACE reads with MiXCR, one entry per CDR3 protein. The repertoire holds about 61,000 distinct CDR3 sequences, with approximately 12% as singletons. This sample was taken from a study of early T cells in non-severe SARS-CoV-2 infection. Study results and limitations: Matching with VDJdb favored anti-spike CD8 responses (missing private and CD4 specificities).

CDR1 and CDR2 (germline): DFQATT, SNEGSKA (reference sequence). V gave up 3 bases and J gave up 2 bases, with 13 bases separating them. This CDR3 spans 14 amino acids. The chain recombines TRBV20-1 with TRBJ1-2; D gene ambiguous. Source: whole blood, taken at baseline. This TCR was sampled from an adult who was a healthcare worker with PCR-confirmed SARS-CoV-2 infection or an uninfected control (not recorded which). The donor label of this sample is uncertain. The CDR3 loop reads CSARRGNKNYGYTF. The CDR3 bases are TGCAGTGCTAGGCGAGGGAATAAAAACTATGGCTACACCTTC.